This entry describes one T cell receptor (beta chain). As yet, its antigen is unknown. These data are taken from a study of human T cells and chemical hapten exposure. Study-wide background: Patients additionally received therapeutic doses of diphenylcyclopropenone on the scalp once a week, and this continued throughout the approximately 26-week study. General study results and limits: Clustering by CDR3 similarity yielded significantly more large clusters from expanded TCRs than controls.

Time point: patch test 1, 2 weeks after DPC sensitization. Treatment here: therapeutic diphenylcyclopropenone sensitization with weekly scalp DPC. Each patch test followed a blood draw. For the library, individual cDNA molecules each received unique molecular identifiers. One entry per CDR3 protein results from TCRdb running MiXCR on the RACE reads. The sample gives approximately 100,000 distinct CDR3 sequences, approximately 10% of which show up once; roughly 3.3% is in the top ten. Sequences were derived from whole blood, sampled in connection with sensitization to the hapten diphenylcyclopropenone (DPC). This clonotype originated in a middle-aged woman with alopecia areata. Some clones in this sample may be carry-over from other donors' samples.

The CDR3 region is CASSLVGRAYEQYF. DNA of the CDR3: TGTGCCAGCAGCTTAGTGGGCAGAGCCTACGAGCAGTACTTC. The genes are TRBV5-5 and TRBJ2-7; D call uncertain. The V and J ends lost 2 bases and 2 bases respectively, with 11 bases between them. This CDR3 comprises 14 residues. CDR1 is SGHKS, CDR2 YYEKEE, per germline (reference sequence).